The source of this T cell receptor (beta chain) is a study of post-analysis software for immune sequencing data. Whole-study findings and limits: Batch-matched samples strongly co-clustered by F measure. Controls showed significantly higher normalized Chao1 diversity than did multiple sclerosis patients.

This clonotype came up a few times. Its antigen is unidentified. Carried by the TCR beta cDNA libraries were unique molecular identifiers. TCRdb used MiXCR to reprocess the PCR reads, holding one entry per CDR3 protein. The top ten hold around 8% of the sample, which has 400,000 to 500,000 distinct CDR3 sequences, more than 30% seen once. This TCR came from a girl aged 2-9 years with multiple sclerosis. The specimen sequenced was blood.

CDR3 DNA sequence: TGTGCCAGCAGCCGCTCGGTTGACGAGCAGTACTTC. Its translation: CASSRSVDEQYF. V gene TRBV7-8 combines with J gene TRBJ2-7; D unresolved. Germline V lookup: CDR1 SGHVS, CDR2 FQNEAQ. This CDR3 is 12 amino acids long. Trimming took off 5 bases at V and 5 bases at J, with 10 bases between the two ends.